This T cell receptor beta chain appears in the sequencing data of a study of graft-versus-host responses after intestinal transplantation (dated by TCRdb to about 2021). Background for the entire study: Recipients received multivisceral, liver-intestinal, or isolated intestinal transplants. Anti-thymocyte globulin induction was given to all recipients, followed by maintenance tacrolimus and steroids for approximately 3 years. Bulk TCR-beta CDR3 sequencing was used to track graft-versus-host and host-versus-graft alloreactive T cell clones in the graft, circulation and bone marrow after intestinal transplantation. To identify alloreactive clones, pre-transplant mixed lymphocyte reaction products were sequenced and then compared with unstimulated pre-transplant donor and recipient T cells. The cohort enrolled approximately 24 intestinal transplant recipients including one retransplant, and 3 patients lacking pretransplant specimens were excluded. A peak of at least 4% donor T cells among recipient peripheral blood mononuclear cells was the definition used for donor T cell macrochimerism. Rather than going through the commercial service, samples from a few later patients were sequenced in-house on an Illumina MiSeq and processed with MiXCR.

Turning to this clone: Which antigen it targets is not known. Base-call qualities are not available, and no considerably larger clone is one nucleotide away.

Library creation used the immunoSEQ multiplex PCR assay. For most patients, genomic DNA was isolated with the Qiagen DNeasy Blood and Tissue Kit and sent frozen to Adaptive Biotechnologies for TCR sequencing. Adaptive Biotechnologies carried out high-throughput TCR-beta CDR3 sequencing of genomic DNA for most patients. The study's own analysis went as follows. TCR sequencing data were retrieved from Adaptive's ImmunoSEQ software for 18 patients, whereas a few other patients were processed with MiXCR and VDJtools. CD4 versus CD8 sorting errors were corrected by removing sequences found in both subsets at a frequency ratio below 5:1. Because the origin of CDR3 nucleotide sequences shared between donor and recipient could not be assigned, those sequences were removed. Alloreactive clones required at least 2-fold expansion over unstimulated cells and minimum CFSE-low frequency of 0.002% (template counts) or 0.001% (read counts). Clones detected in sequenced pre-transplant spleen, lymph node, or MLR CFSE-low populations of the donor or recipient were defined as mappable. Cumulative frequency of alloreactive clones was calculated as a percentage of all sequences weighted by copy number. The clones in this table, taken by TCRdb from immuneACCESS, are in-frame only. Not every clone is retained; where verified, under half of the shortfall comes from an unresolved V gene, and the cause of the rest is unknown. The DNA gave D and trimming, while V, J and clone size come from that table. The table for this sample lists roughly 100,000 clones; more than 85% of them were counted only once. The ten largest clones capture approximately 0.88% of the sample.

The CDR3 runs 16 amino acids, cysteine and phenylalanine included. Only the CDR3 portion is preserved as DNA: 48 bases, with reading frame beginning at the first base. The V and J ends are trimmed by 1 base and 3 bases, leaving 16 bases between them. The CDR1 and CDR2 encoded by the germline V gene (reference sequence) are SEHNR and FQNEAQ. What this sample's time point label stands for: cells obtained before transplantation from donor or recipient. CD3+CD4+ and CD3+CD8+ populations were FACS-sorted from unstimulated pre-transplant donor and recipient cells taken from spleen or lymph nodes. What the research found in general, with its limitations: In patients with donor T cell macrochimerism, the allografts had high GvH to HvG T cell clonal ratios. GvH clones were detected in recipient bone marrow, and some of these GvH clones were observed earlier in ileal mucosa or blood, consistent with an intestinal mucosal origin. The relatively low number and heterogeneity of intestinal transplant patients limited the conclusions. Early after transplant, declines in HvG clones were associated with peak levels of circulating GvH clones.

The rearranged chain carries TRBV7-9 and TRBJ2-7; the D segment cannot be called with confidence. This TCR derives from a human donor who received an intestinal transplant. Here the sequenced sample was unstimulated CD4+ T cells sorted from spleen or lymph node cells, taken before intestinal transplant. The encoded CDR3 is CASSLGVANAHYEQYF. The DNA sequence is as follows: TGTGCCAGCAGCTTAGGAGTGGCTAATGCCCACTACGAGCAGTACTTC.